These 5 T cell receptor beta chains were sequenced from one sample in a study of T-cell memory formation after mild COVID-19. MiXCR, run by TCRdb on the 5' RACE reads, gives a single entry per CDR3 protein. The profile shows tens of thousands of distinct CDR3 sequences, about 27% of them singletons. Material: PBMCs or a T cell subset sorted from them (not recorded which). These receptors were collected from a man younger than 35 who had mild COVID-19 (a few samples of this study predate the infection). Cell type and time point are not known.

In this sample, this clonotype turned up a few times. The V and J genes are TRBV5-1 and TRBJ2-1, with 7 bases fitting TRBD2. Trimming took 0 bases from V and 1 from J; bases not matched to a gene: 7. CDR3 size: 17 residues. The germline CDR1 and CDR2 sequences are SGHRS and YFSETQ. Here the CDR3 reads CASSLGLAEWSYNEQFF. In nucleotides, the CDR3 is TGCGCCAGCAGCTTGGGGCTAGCGGAGTGGTCCTACAATGAGCAGTTCTTC.

Only a few counts were recorded for this clonotype. The chain links TRBV13 to TRBJ2-2; 7 bases match TRBD2. Trimming at V came to 1 base and at J to 4 bases, leaving 6 bases not matched to a gene. Germline CDR1 and CDR2: PRHDT and FYEKMQ (reference sequence). The CDR3 length is 16 residues. The CDR3 DNA sequence: TGTGCCAGCAGCTTAGCCGGGGAGGGTCGCACCGGGGAGCTGTTTTTT. Protein sequence: CASSLAGEGRTGELFF.

A remark on this clonotype: One end of the junction fails to match germline, which may point to a read error. The J gene is TRBJ2-1, the V gene TRBV27; 10 bases map to TRBD1. Germline V lookup: CDR1 MNHEY, CDR2 SMNVEV (reference sequence). The CDR3 consists of 13 residues. The CDR3 DNA reads as TGTGCCAGCAGTCCAGCCGGGACAGGGGAAATGGTCTTC. Translation gives CASSPAGTGEMVF.

This clonotype was detected a few times. The chain carries TRBV7-6 and TRBJ2-3, with 7 bases matching TRBD1. Germline CDR1 is SGHVS and CDR2 is FNYEAQ. The CDR3 spans 16 residues. The V segment lost 6 bases and the J segment 0 bases; nucleotides outside the gene matches: 9. The CDR3 DNA is TGTGCCAGCAGGCACCCAACAGGGGCCAGCACAGATACGCAGTATTTT. Translation gives CASRHPTGASTDTQYF.

This clonotype is a singleton in its sample. The genes are TRBV15 and TRBJ2-1, with TRBD2 identical over 8 bases. There are 13 residues in the CDR3. With V trimmed by 6 bases and J by 6 bases, 4 bases remained unmatched. The germline V gene has CDR1 LNHNV and CDR2 YYDKDF (reference sequence). DNA for the CDR3: TGTGCCACCAGGAACCTAGCGGGCAATGAGCAGTTCTTC. Encoded protein: CATRNLAGNEQFF.